One and the same sample provided the 21 T cell receptor beta chains below, sequenced in a study of T cells in tuberculosis. Clones were sequenced by immunoSEQ multiplex PCR, and TCRdb holds only the in-frame ones, with some missing. The profile shows roughly 24,000 clones, around 97% of them singletons. Sequencing was done on a sample of PBMCs. The receptor set was obtained from a donor aged 10-30 years with latent tuberculosis or without tuberculosis infection.

A single count supports this clone. This rearrangement joins TRBV4-1 to TRBJ2-3, with 8 bases that match TRBD1. Germline CDR1 reads MGHRA; CDR2 reads YSYEKL. After removal of 3 bases from V and 2 bases from J, the junction contained 4 bases not matched to a gene. The CDR3 loop spans 15 amino acids. As DNA, the CDR3 is TGCGCCAGCAGCCACGGACAGGGCGACACAGATACGCAGTATTTT. It translates to CASSHGQGDTDTQYF.

The J gene is TRBJ2-5, the V gene TRBV2; TRBD1 is a possible D gene (6 bases). V was trimmed by 4 bases and J by 0 bases, leaving 12 bases between them. Germline CDR1 reads SNHLY; CDR2 reads FYNNEI. The CDR3 runs 15 residues. The CDR3 DNA follows: TGTGCCAGCAGTGCGACAGGATCCGACCAAGAGACCCAGTACTTC. Encoded protein: CASSATGSDQETQYF.

The J gene is TRBJ2-7, the V gene TRBV11-2; a possible D gene is TRBD2 (5 bases). V dropped 4 bases and J dropped 4 bases, with 20 bases sitting between them. Germline loops: CDR1 SGHAT, CDR2 FQNNGV. This CDR3 contains 16 residues. The CDR3 bases are TGTGCCAGCAGCTCCTATCCCATGGTGAGGGAGTACGAGCAGTACTTC. It encodes CASSSYPMVREYEQYF.

The V gene is TRBV14, the J gene TRBJ1-2; D gene uncertain. V was shortened by 5 bases and J by 4 bases, with 8 bases between the two germline ends. CDR3 size: 12 residues. Germline lookup yields CDR1 SGHDN and CDR2 FVKESK. CDR3 DNA sequence: TGTGCCAGCAGCTCCTCTCCCTATGGCTACACCTTC. The encoded protein is CASSSSPYGYTF.

The chain uses TRBV27 and TRBJ2-7, with a weak D call TRBD1 (6 bases). Germline values: CDR1 MNHEY, CDR2 SMNVEV (reference sequence). This CDR3 comprises 18 residues. V shed 6 bases and J shed 5 bases, with 29 bases lying between them. CDR3 DNA sequence: TGTGCCAGCAGCCCGACCGTACCTAGCCGACAGGCGCCTGACGAGCAGTACTTC. Amino acids: CASSPTVPSRQAPDEQYF.

This chain uses TRBV7-2 with TRBJ2-1; TRBD2 agrees at 9 bases. The trim removed 4 bases at V and 0 bases at J, leaving 4 bases unmatched. The CDR3 totals 16 residues. Germline CDR1 is SGHTA and CDR2 is FQGNSA. The CDR3 nucleotides are TGTGCCAGCAGCTCAGGAGCGGGGGGCTCCTACAATGAGCAGTTCTTC. Protein product: CASSSGAGGSYNEQFF.

The table lists this clone with a few counts. The chain carries TRBV6-4 and TRBJ2-7; 9 bases align to TRBD1. This CDR3 contains 13 residues. The trim removed 0 bases at V and 6 bases at J, leaving 0 bases unmatched. From germline, CDR1 is MRHNA and CDR2 SNTAGT. This CDR3 is CASSDSDRGEQYF. CDR3 DNA sequence: TGTGCCAGCAGTGACTCGGACAGGGGCGAGCAGTACTTC.

The V gene is TRBV5-4, the J gene TRBJ1-2; tentatively, D is TRBD1 (5 bases). Trimming left V 4 bases short and J 5 bases short, with 18 bases between. This CDR3 comprises 15 residues. CDR1 and CDR2 (germline): SGHNT, YYREEE (reference sequence). Here the CDR3 reads CASSRMSGGGYGYTF. The CDR3, as DNA: TGTGCCAGCAGCCGCATGTCGGGGGGAGGGTATGGCTACACCTTC.

Only one count was recorded for this clone. The rearrangement links TRBV5-4 to TRBJ2-2; D is uncertain. There are 16 residues in the CDR3. Deletions cut 2 bases from V and 1 base from J, with 12 bases between. CDR1 and CDR2 (germline): SGHNT, YYREEE (reference sequence). This CDR3 reads CASSLSIRGNTGELFF. CDR3 DNA sequence: TGTGCCAGCAGCTTAAGTATTCGCGGGAACACCGGGGAGCTGTTTTTT.

The chain links TRBV7-9 to TRBJ2-7; 7 bases align to TRBD2. The germline gives CDR1 SEHNR, CDR2 FQNEAQ (reference sequence). The CDR3 extends over 14 amino acids. The J segment lost 4 bases and the V segment lost 2 bases, leaving 5 bases of the junction unmatched. CDR3: CASSLITSAYEQYF. The CDR3 DNA follows: TGTGCCAGCAGCTTAATTACTAGCGCGTACGAGCAGTACTTC. Looking up the rest from reference TRBV7-9 and TRBJ2-7 gives the full variable domain: DTGVSQNPRHKITKRGQNVTFRCDPISEHNRLYWYRQTLGQGPEFLTYFQNEAQLEKSRLLSDRFSAERPKGSFSTLEIQRTEQGDSAMYLCASSLITSAYEQYFGPGTRLTVT.

This clone was found once. This sequence joins TRBV19 and TRBJ1-1; a weak D match, TRBD1 (5 bases). The V gene's germline CDR1 is LNHDA and CDR2 SQIVND (reference sequence). The germline V and J ends were trimmed by 5 bases and 5 bases, with 18 bases remaining between them. CDR3 size: 15 residues. CDR3: CASSPSQGSQTEAFF. The CDR3 DNA reads as TGTGCCAGTAGTCCCTCCCAGGGATCCCAGACTGAAGCTTTCTTT.

V gene TRBV4-1 combines with J gene TRBJ2-7; TRBD1 is a possible D gene (5 bases). This CDR3 region has 15 residues. Trimming removed 0 bases at V and 1 base at J, with 10 bases between. Per germline, CDR1 MGHRA and CDR2 YSYEKL. The CDR3 protein is CASSQEGRASYEQYF. The CDR3 coding sequence is TGCGCCAGCAGCCAAGAGGGCAGGGCGTCCTACGAGCAGTACTTC.

This clone was picked up one time. The V call is TRBV6-6, the J call TRBJ1-2; TRBD1 might be the D (6 bases). The germline V gene has CDR1 MNHNY and CDR2 SVGAGI (reference sequence). Trimming took 11 bases from V and 2 from J, leaving 15 bases between them. This CDR3 region has 13 residues. The CDR3 loop reads CACRTDRNYGYTF. CDR3 sequence (DNA): TGTGCCTGCCGGACAGACAGAAACTATGGCTACACCTTC.

This clone was observed once. The V gene is TRBV25-1, the J gene TRBJ2-1; TRBD2 is a possible D gene (5 bases). Trimming took off 3 bases at V and 8 bases at J, with 17 bases between the two ends. The CDR3 spans 15 residues. CDR1 MGHDK and CDR2 SYGVNS come from the germline V gene. The CDR3 DNA reads as TGTGCCAGCAGTGACGTCGAGGGCCACCGGGATGAGCAGTTCTTC. Translated: CASSDVEGHRDEQFF.

This chain links TRBV19 with TRBJ1-2; D might be TRBD1 (5 bases). The germline V and J ends were trimmed by 7 bases and 11 bases, with 23 bases remaining between them. CDR1 is LNHDA and CDR2 is SQIVND in the germline V gene (reference sequence). This CDR3 contains 14 residues. CDR3 DNA: TGTGCCAGTAAATTTTCATGGTCAGGGATAGGTTACACCTTC. Translated: CASKFSWSGIGYTF.

Written as DNA, the CDR3 is TGTGCCAGCAGCCCCCGGGTCTATGGCTACACCTTC. It translates to CASSPRVYGYTF. J is TRBJ1-2 and V is TRBV7-9; D gene uncertain. There are 12 residues in the CDR3. CDR1 is SEHNR and CDR2 is FQNEAQ in the germline V gene (reference sequence). Trimming took 5 bases from V and 4 from J, leaving 8 bases between them.

CDR3 loop: CASSNDRNTGELFF. CDR3 coding DNA: TGTGCCAGCAGCAACGACAGAAACACCGGGGAGCTGTTTTTT. The chain recombines TRBV7-9 with TRBJ2-2; D may be TRBD1 (5 bases). V lost 5 bases to trimming and J lost 2 bases, with 9 bases between them. The CDR3 consists of 14 residues. Germline-derived CDR1 and CDR2 are SEHNR and FQNEAQ (reference sequence). Complete variable domain (other parts from reference TRBV7-9 and TRBJ2-2): DTGVSQNPRHKITKRGQNVTFRCDPISEHNRLYWYRQTLGQGPEFLTYFQNEAQLEKSRLLSDRFSAERPKGSFSTLEIQRTEQGDSAMYLCASSNDRNTGELFFGEGSRLTVL.

The rearrangement joins TRBV27 to TRBJ1-5; D unresolved. V gave up 7 bases and J gave up 7 bases, with 20 bases separating them. Looked up from germline, CDR1 is MNHEY and CDR2 is SMNVEV (reference sequence). CDR3 size: 15 residues. The CDR3 region is CASIKGIESGQPQHF. The CDR3 nucleotides read TGTGCCAGCATTAAGGGTATTGAGTCGGGGCAGCCCCAGCATTTT.

This chain links TRBV4-2 with TRBJ2-3; 8 bases match TRBD1. Germline trimming cut 5 bases from V and 1 base from J; bases unmatched to any gene: 8. The CDR3 loop spans 16 amino acids. CDR1 is LGHNA and CDR2 is YNFKEQ in the germline V gene. CDR3 DNA sequence: TGTGCCAGCAGCGCCTCGGACAGGGATCGCACAGATACGCAGTATTTT. Protein sequence: CASSASDRDRTDTQYF.

The rearrangement links TRBV6-6 to TRBJ1-2, with 8 bases identical to TRBD1. This CDR3 region has 15 residues. Germline values: CDR1 MNHNY, CDR2 SVGAGI (reference sequence). Trimming took 5 bases from V and 2 from J; bases not matched to a gene: 7. The CDR3 region is CASSDPTGGNYGYTF. The CDR3 DNA is TGTGCCAGCAGTGACCCCACAGGGGGGAACTATGGCTACACCTTC.

V usage is TRBV19 and J usage is TRBJ2-7; D is uncertain. CDR3 length equals 13 residues. Germline-derived CDR1 and CDR2 are LNHDA and SQIVND (reference sequence). Deletions cut 3 bases from V and 1 base from J, with 7 bases between. DNA of the CDR3: TGTGCCAGTAGTATGCAGTTATCCTACGAGCAGTACTTC. Protein product: CASSMQLSYEQYF.